This TCR beta chain was sequenced for a study of T cells in Graves' hyperthyroidism and ophthalmopathy. This clonotype occurred a few times. The germline V and J ends were trimmed by 6 bases and 0 bases, with 8 bases remaining between them. This CDR3 contains 13 residues. RNA transcripts yielded amplified TCR beta CDR3 regions. A set of HTBI primers served as the primers for a first-round RT-PCR of the TCR CDR3. Via MiXCR, TCRdb re-called the multiplex PCR reads, giving one row per CDR3 protein. Of some 800,000 distinct CDR3 sequences in the sample, over 35% were seen once. The sequencing input was blood. The TCR comes from a young man with Graves' hyperthyroidism. This sequence joins TRBV12-3 or TRBV12-4 and TRBJ1-2; D is unresolved. In DNA form, the CDR3 reads TGTGCCAGCAGCCAACCTGCTAACTATGGCTACACCTTC. It yields the protein CASSQPANYGYTF.